The 25 T cell receptor beta chains below all came from one sample that was sequenced in a study of response to subunit inactivated influenza vaccine. MiXCR, run by TCRdb on the RT-PCR reads, gives a single entry per CDR3 protein. The sample shows 650,000 to 850,000 distinct CDR3 sequences, approximately 15% of them seen only once. The source was PBMCs from blood, collected approximately 15 days before vaccination. These TCRs come from a man between 50 and 59 years old who received an inactivated influenza vaccine.

This clonotype was seen more than once but under ten times. The gene calls are TRBV6-2 or TRBV6-3 and TRBJ2-7; weak D call: TRBD1 (5 bases). Germline V gene lookup returns CDR1 MNHEY and CDR2 SVGEGT. Trimming shortened V by 4 bases and J by 4 bases, and 14 bases separated the two germline ends. The CDR3 has 14 amino acids. This chain's CDR3 is CASSSTTYRYEQYF. In DNA, the CDR3 is TGTGCCAGCAGTTCTACCACTTACAGGTACGAGCAGTACTTC.

This chain links TRBV5-5 with TRBJ2-3, with TRBD2 identical over 12 bases. CDR3 length: 18 amino acids. Germline V gene data show CDR1 as SGHKS and CDR2 as YYEKEE (reference sequence). The junction had 5 bases not matched to a gene; V was cut back by 0 bases and J by 0 bases. The CDR3 loop is CASSLELAGGGSTDTQYF. The CDR3 nucleotides are TGTGCCAGCAGCTTGGAACTAGCGGGGGGAGGGAGCACAGATACGCAGTATTTT.

The chain employs TRBV27 and TRBJ2-7, with D tentatively TRBD1 (5 bases). The CDR3 has 15 amino acids. CDR1 is MNHEY, CDR2 SMNVEV, per germline (reference sequence). Trimming shortened V by 0 bases and J by 4 bases, and 13 bases separated the two germline ends. The CDR3 is CASSLSGRPNYEQYF. The CDR3, as DNA: TGTGCCAGCAGTTTATCGGGGCGGCCGAATTACGAGCAGTACTTC.

The chain combines TRBV7-8 with TRBJ2-2; 9 bases match TRBD2. Germline-derived CDR1 and CDR2 are SGHVS and FQNEAQ. The CDR3 totals 19 residues. The J segment lost 2 bases and the V segment lost 2 bases, leaving 12 bases of the junction unmatched. In DNA, the CDR3 is TGTGCCAGCAGCTTAATCCGAAATAGCGGGGGCCTAAACACCGGGGAGCTGTTTTTT. It specifies CASSLIRNSGGLNTGELFF.

This clonotype came up a few times. This chain links TRBV6-1 with TRBJ1-5; D is uncertain. The CDR3 extends over 16 amino acids. Trimming removed 7 bases from V and 5 bases from J, with 21 bases in between. Germline loops: CDR1 MNHNS, CDR2 SASEGT. CDR3 region: CASTSGTWTSHQPQHF. The CDR3 DNA reads TGTGCCAGCACCTCGGGTACTTGGACTTCCCATCAGCCCCAGCATTTT.

This clonotype was counted ten times or more. The chain employs TRBV20-1 and TRBJ2-1, with 13 positions matching TRBD2. Trimming cost V 4 bases and J 10 bases; bases outside gene matches: 7. Germline CDR1 and CDR2: DFQATT and SNEGSKA (reference sequence). The CDR3 runs 14 residues. CDR3 protein: CSAITSGRASEQFF. Here the CDR3 DNA reads TGCAGTGCTATAACTAGCGGGAGGGCCTCGGAGCAGTTCTTC.

This clonotype was counted many times. J is TRBJ1-2 and V is TRBV11-2; D is ambiguous. The CDR3 sequence is 15 residues long. V was trimmed by 4 bases and J by 5 bases, leaving 17 bases between them. CDR1 is SGHAT and CDR2 is FQNNGV in the germline V gene. The CDR3 nucleotides read TGTGCCAGCAGCTCTATGATGAAGGGCTCTTATGGCTACACCTTC. Amino acid sequence: CASSSMMKGSYGYTF.

The chain employs TRBV5-1 and TRBJ2-5, with a possible D match to TRBD1 (6 bases). The V gene lost 4 bases and the J gene lost 4 bases, with 17 bases spanning the gap. This CDR3 spans 15 amino acids. The V gene's germline CDR1 is SGHRS and CDR2 YFSETQ. CDR3 coding DNA: TGCGCCAGCAGCGCGGTTCCGGGACAAGGAGAGACCCAGTACTTC. Protein product: CASSAVPGQGETQYF.

In its sample, this clonotype was seen a few times. V gene TRBV2 combines with J gene TRBJ2-1, with D unclear. The CDR3 has 13 amino acids. Per the germline V gene, CDR1 is SNHLY and CDR2 is FYNNEI. Trimming shortened V by 7 bases and J by 10 bases, and 17 bases separated the two germline ends. The CDR3 protein is CASTEAVAYEQFF. The CDR3 DNA sequence: TGTGCCAGCACCGAAGCCGTGGCGTACGAGCAGTTCTTC.

To note about this clonotype: The germline gene is not matched at one end of the junction; a read error may be the cause. The rearrangement joins TRBV6-5 to TRBJ1-3; the D gene is possibly TRBD1 (6 bases). CDR1 and CDR2 from the germline V gene are MNHEY and SVGAGI. The CDR3 consists of 16 residues. This chain's CDR3 is CTSSYSMVQGGNTIYF. CDR3 DNA: TGTACCAGCAGTTACTCCATGGTTCAGGGGGGAAACACCATATATTTT.

Turning to this clonotype: This sequence may be a read error, since a much larger clone differs from it by one base. It is unclear where the CDR3 begins or ends on the DNA, so no DNA is shown, and the CDR3 is as TCRdb lists it. This rearrangement joins TRBV7-2 to TRBJ1-5; TRBD1 is taken as the D call from the table, unchecked against the DNA. In germline, CDR1 is SGHTA, CDR2 FQGNSA. The CDR3 has 14 amino acids, counting both end residues. This CDR3 is CASSWGQGNQPHHF.

A few counts support this clonotype. CDR3 sequence reads: CASSRPGGMASYEQYF. CDR3 DNA: TGCGCCAGCAGCCGCCCCGGGGGAATGGCCTCCTACGAGCAGTACTTC. The chain couples TRBV5-1 to TRBJ2-7, with D perhaps TRBD2 (6 bases). The CDR3 spans 16 residues. V lost 4 bases, J lost 0 bases, and 17 bases lay in between. Germline V lookup: CDR1 SGHRS, CDR2 YFSETQ.

The V and J genes are TRBV4-3 and TRBJ1-1; 7 nucleotides match TRBD1. CDR1 and CDR2 (germline): LGHNA, YSLEER. J gave up 1 base and V 1 base, and 9 bases lay outside the gene matches. This CDR3 is 17 amino acids long. This CDR3 is CASSQAYSGTENTEAFF. The CDR3, as DNA: TGCGCCAGCAGCCAAGCATATTCCGGGACAGAGAACACTGAAGCTTTCTTT.

This clonotype was seen a few times. The chain is built from TRBV29-1 and TRBJ1-1, with TRBD1 matching over 8 bases. V was clipped by 7 bases and J by 5 bases; unmatched bases: 12. Germline loops: CDR1 SQVTM, CDR2 ANQGSEA. The CDR3 sequence is 14 residues long. The CDR3 DNA reads TGCAGCGGCCGGGACAGGCGCCTGGGGACTGAAGCTTTCTTT. Encoded protein: CSGRDRRLGTEAFF. The full variable domain, with the rest looked up from reference TRBV29-1 and TRBJ1-1, is SAVISQKPSRDICQRGTSLTIQCQVDSQVTMMFWYRQQPGQSLTLIATANQGSEATYESGFVIDKFPISRPNLTFSTLTVSNMSPEDSSIYLCSGRDRRLGTEAFFGQGTRLTVV.

Only a few counts were recorded for this clonotype. The chain combines TRBV14 with TRBJ1-2; D gene unclear. The CDR3 length is 15 residues. Germline V gene data show CDR1 as SGHDN and CDR2 as FVKESK. V dropped 0 bases and J dropped 0 bases, with 8 bases sitting between them. The CDR3 here is CASSQDTTSNYGYTF. The CDR3 DNA reads as TGTGCCAGCAGCCAAGATACGACATCTAACTATGGCTACACCTTC.

This clonotype turned up a few times. CDR3 in amino acids: CASSLGPWSYNSPLHF. The CDR3 DNA sequence: TGTGCCAGCAGTTTGGGGCCGTGGTCCTATAATTCACCCCTCCACTTT. The chain recombines TRBV28 with TRBJ1-6; D may be TRBD1 (5 bases). This CDR3 has 16 amino acids. V was clipped by 3 bases and J by 1 base, with 10 bases between them. Germline CDR1 MDHEN, CDR2 SYDVKM.

V usage is TRBV3-1 and J usage is TRBJ2-1; 9 nucleotides align to TRBD2. Trimming removed 0 bases from V and 5 bases from J; junction bases left unmatched: 8. Germline CDR1 reads LGHDT; CDR2 reads YNNKEL (reference sequence). The CDR3 is 17 residues long. CDR3 protein: CASSQEGLANPHNEQFF. CDR3 bases: TGTGCCAGCAGCCAAGAAGGACTAGCGAATCCCCACAATGAGCAGTTCTTC.

Many counts were recorded for this clonotype. The CDR3 bases are TGCAGCGTTGACGTTGGCAGGGGCAATGAGCAGTTCTTC. Translated, it gives CSVDVGRGNEQFF. The rearrangement joins TRBV29-1 to TRBJ2-1; perhaps TRBD1 as D (6 bases). Germline V gives CDR1 SQVTM, CDR2 ANQGSEA. This CDR3 comprises 13 residues. The ends were cut back, 3 bases at V and 6 bases at J, with 12 bases in the middle.

This clonotype was picked up a small number of times. The rearrangement joins TRBV3-1 to TRBJ2-5, with unresolved D. The CDR3 length is 13 residues. Trimming stripped 2 bases from V and 5 bases from J, with 9 bases between. CDR1 is LGHDT and CDR2 is YNNKEL in the germline V gene (reference sequence). The CDR3 DNA sequence: TGTGCCAGCAGCCAACATAGTCGGGAGACCCAGTACTTC. It is translated as CASSQHSRETQYF.

The sample holds a few counts of this clonotype. CDR3 region: CSVEAGATDTQYF. DNA for the CDR3: TGCAGCGTTGAAGCAGGGGCCACAGATACGCAGTATTTT. This chain joins TRBV29-1 and TRBJ2-3, with D tentatively TRBD1 (6 bases). The V gene's germline CDR1 is SQVTM and CDR2 ANQGSEA. Trimming took off 1 base at V and 2 bases at J, with 7 bases between the two ends. There are 13 residues in the CDR3.

This chain links TRBV30 with TRBJ1-2; D ambiguous. CDR1 is GTSNPN, CDR2 SVGIG, per germline (reference sequence). V dropped 1 base and J dropped 5 bases, with 8 bases sitting between them. This CDR3 comprises 12 residues. CDR3 bases: TGTGCCTGGAGTGCCGGGCTTTATGGCTACACCTTC. Its translation: CAWSAGLYGYTF.

This clonotype has only a few counts. The CDR3 sequence is CASRANTEAFF. DNA of the CDR3: TGTGCCAGCAGGGCGAACACTGAAGCTTTCTTT. V is TRBV2 and J is TRBJ1-1; no definite D call. V was clipped by 6 bases and J by 1 base, with 3 bases between them. Germline V gene data show CDR1 as SNHLY and CDR2 as FYNNEI. The CDR3 extends over 11 amino acids.

This clonotype showed up just a few times. V usage is TRBV6-1 and J usage is TRBJ1-2, with TRBD1 as a possible D gene (5 bases). The CDR3 contains 13 residues. Germline lookup yields CDR1 MNHNS and CDR2 SASEGT. V was pared by 8 bases and J by 3 bases, with 13 bases between. CDR3 loop: CASQPGGDYGYTF. Here the CDR3 DNA reads TGTGCCAGCCAACCGGGGGGAGACTATGGCTACACCTTC.

This chain joins TRBV5-3 and TRBJ1-1; D call uncertain. TRBV5-3 is filed as an ORF, its function uncertain. Deletions cut 9 bases from V and 14 bases from J, with 29 bases between. The CDR3 sequence is 14 residues long. CDR3 sequence (DNA): TGTGCCATGGGCCCCGGGCTCCAAGTCGGGCGACGGTTCTTT. Amino acid sequence: CAMGPGLQVGRRFF.

This clonotype was counted at least ten times. V usage is TRBV24-1 and J usage is TRBJ2-3; 8 positions match TRBD2. V shed 9 bases and J 1 base; nucleotides not matched to a gene: 2. CDR3 length equals 13 residues. In germline, CDR1 is KGHDR, CDR2 SFDVKD. The CDR3 DNA reads as TGTGCCACCGGAGCGGGGGGCACAGATACGCAGTATTTT. The encoded protein is CATGAGGTDTQYF.